These 21 T cell receptor beta chains were sequenced from one sample in a study of Tregs in tolerant kidney transplant recipients. The repertoire was sequenced with immunoSEQ multiplex PCR; TCRdb's copy has only in-frame clones and lacks some. Recorded for this sample: tens of thousands of clones. This sample comprised CD4+ T cells from blood, obtained before the transplant. The receptor set was obtained from a human donor who received a combined kidney and bone marrow transplant.

Regarding this clone: The sequence runs out 3 residues before the end of the CDR3; the remainder is reconstructed from the germline J gene. The rearrangement links TRBV7-2 to TRBJ1-2; weak D call: TRBD1 (5 bases). Germline loops: CDR1 SGHTA, CDR2 FQGNSA. The CDR3 extends over 14 amino acids. V dropped 0 bases and J dropped 5 bases, with 10 bases sitting between them. CDR3 DNA, as far as it was read: TGTGCCAGCAGCTTAGCTCCAGGGATTTATGGC. Protein product: CASSLAPGIYG. The full CDR3 protein reads CASSLAPGIYGYTF.

As regards this clone: With the read ending 3 residues before the CDR3 end, the germline J gene is used to fill in that end. The chain has TRBV19 and TRBJ1-6; D is undetermined. The V gene lost 3 bases and the J gene lost 9 bases, with 6 bases spanning the gap. CDR3 size: 12 residues. Looked up from germline, CDR1 is LNHDA and CDR2 is SQIVND (reference sequence). Here the CDR3 reads CASSISGSPLHF. CDR3 bases read: TGTGCCAGTAGTATCAGTGGTTCACCC.

In regard to this clone: The read falls 3 residues short of the CDR3 end, and the missing part is taken from the germline J gene. The chain uses TRBV5-1 and TRBJ2-3, with D possibly TRBD1 on 5 matching bases. Germline CDR1 is SGHRS and CDR2 is YFSETQ. With 4 bases removed from V and 1 base from J, the gap between germline ends came to 13 bases. This CDR3 contains 15 residues. CDR3 DNA (partial): TGCGCCAGCAGCCCCGCCCCACAGGGCACAGATACG. Its protein is CASSPAPQGTDT. The full CDR3 reads CASSPAPQGTDTQYF.

Comments on this clone: The CDR3 end is not reached by the read, which stops 3 residues before it; the germline J gene fills it in. The chain joins TRBV7-9 to TRBJ2-4, with 7 bases that match TRBD2. CDR1 is SEHNR and CDR2 is FQNEAQ in the germline V gene (reference sequence). CDR3 length equals 15 residues. The V and J ends lost 5 bases and 0 bases, in that order; junction bases with no gene match: 4. The DNA read from the CDR3 is TGTGCCAGCAGCCGGGGGGTGCTAGCCAAAAACATT. Translation gives CASSRGVLAKNI. Given in full, the CDR3 is CASSRGVLAKNIQYF.

As regards this clone: Coverage ceases 3 residues before the CDR3 finishes, and the germline J gene fills in the end. The chain uses TRBV5-6 and TRBJ2-1; TRBD1 is a possible D gene (6 bases). The germline V and J ends were trimmed by 1 base and 3 bases, with 8 bases remaining between them. The length of the CDR3 is 14 residues. Germline CDR1 and CDR2: SGHDT and YYEEEE. CDR3 amino acids: CASSLMDSYNEQFF. The CDR3 bases that were read are TGTGCCAGCAGCTTGATGGACAGCTACAATGAG.

Remarks on this clone: Read data end 3 residues before the CDR3 end; the end is taken from the germline J gene. This chain joins TRBV20-1 and TRBJ1-2; 7 bases align to TRBD1. This CDR3 has 13 residues. The V gene end was trimmed by 4 bases and the J gene end by 5 bases; junction bases not matched to a gene: 7. CDR1 and CDR2 (germline): DFQATT, SNEGSKA (reference sequence). The CDR3 reads CSATGQPTYGYTF. The sequenced CDR3 bases are TGCAGTGCTACGGGACAGCCAACGTATGGC.

Remarks on this clone: With the read ending 3 residues before the CDR3 end, the germline J gene is used to fill in that end. The chain couples TRBV7-6 to TRBJ1-1, with D perhaps matching TRBD1 (6 bases). The germline gives CDR1 SGHVS, CDR2 FNYEAQ. The CDR3 covers 14 residues. Trimming took off 5 bases at V and 0 bases at J, with 10 bases between the two ends. The sequenced CDR3 bases are TGTGCCAGCAGCATACAGGGCTTGAACACTGAA. Its translation is CASSIQGLNTE. The CDR3 in its entirety is CASSIQGLNTEAFF.

A word on this clone: The read ends 3 residues shy of where the CDR3 ends; the end is completed using the germline J gene. The chain links TRBV29-1 to TRBJ1-2, with 10 bases lining up with TRBD1. The germline CDR1 and CDR2 sequences are SQVTM and ANQGSEA. This CDR3 region has 15 residues. The ends lost 4 bases at V and 7 bases at J; junction bases unmatched: 12. CDR3 sequence: CSVGSPRQGAIGYTF. CDR3 DNA, as far as it was read: TGCAGCGTTGGATCCCCTCGACAGGGGGCCATTGGC.

Worth noting for this clone: The missing CDR3 end, 3 residues past where the read stops, is filled in from the germline J gene. The V and J genes are TRBV7-2 and TRBJ1-2; D ambiguous. Germline V gives CDR1 SGHTA, CDR2 FQGNSA. With 0 bases removed from V and 5 bases from J, the gap between germline ends came to 10 bases. The CDR3 length is 14 residues. CDR3 sequence reads: CASSLAKGFYGYTF. The DNA read from the CDR3 is TGTGCCAGCAGCTTAGCCAAGGGCTTTTATGGC.

As to this clone: Sequencing ends 3 residues short of the CDR3 end; the germline J gene provides the rest. The chain employs TRBV7-9 and TRBJ2-5, with D perhaps TRBD1 (5 bases). This CDR3 is 11 amino acids long. Germline values: CDR1 SEHNR, CDR2 FQNEAQ (reference sequence). Trimming removed 11 bases from V and 5 bases from J, with 12 bases in between. CDR3 bases read: TGTGCCGGGGCCGGGTCTGAGACC. Translated: CAGAGSET. The full CDR3 reads CAGAGSETQYF.

As to this clone: The read is 3 residues too short to cover the CDR3 end, so that end is filled in from the germline J gene. V usage is TRBV30 and J usage is TRBJ1-1, with D perhaps TRBD1 (5 bases). Germline CDR1 reads GTSNPN; CDR2 reads SVGIG (reference sequence). CDR3 length: 15 amino acids. Trimming took off 3 bases at V and 4 bases at J, with 18 bases between the two ends. The CDR3 DNA, read in part, is TGTGCCTGGAGGGTCTTCATAGCAGGGCGCACTGAA. It specifies CAWRVFIAGRTE. The full CDR3 protein is CAWRVFIAGRTEAFF.

Comment on this clone: Coverage ceases 3 residues before the CDR3 finishes, and the germline J gene fills in the end. This chain connects TRBV6-2 or TRBV6-3 to TRBJ1-1; 8 nucleotides line up with TRBD1. Per the germline V gene, CDR1 is MNHEY and CDR2 is SVGEGT. Trimming at V came to 8 bases and at J to 1 base, leaving 6 bases not matched to a gene. The CDR3 covers 14 residues. The CDR3 sequence is CASGDRSKNTEAFF. Partial CDR3 DNA: TGTGCCAGCGGGGACAGGTCAAAGAACACTGAA.

As regards this clone: The read terminates 3 residues before the CDR3 end, so the remaining end is supplied by the germline J gene. The chain is built from TRBV18 and TRBJ1-4; 7 bases align to TRBD1. The germline gives CDR1 KGHSH, CDR2 LQKENI. Trimming at V came to 4 bases and at J to 4 bases, leaving 6 bases not matched to a gene. The CDR3 has 15 amino acids. The CDR3 protein is CASSRGQADNEKLFF. Partial CDR3 DNA: TGTGCCAGCTCACGAGGACAGGCGGATAATGAAAAA.

On this clone: The CDR3 end lies 3 residues beyond the end of the read and is filled in from the germline J gene. The chain has TRBV19 and TRBJ1-1, with D tentatively TRBD1 (6 bases). From germline, CDR1 is LNHDA and CDR2 SQIVND (reference sequence). V lost 8 bases and J 5 bases, leaving 18 bases between the germline ends. The CDR3 covers 14 residues. CDR3: CASATGYVETEAFF. CDR3 DNA, as far as it was read: TGTGCCAGTGCTACAGGGTATGTAGAGACTGAA.

Comments on this clone: The read falls 3 residues short of the CDR3 end, and the missing part is taken from the germline J gene. The chain couples TRBV19 to TRBJ1-6, with D maybe TRBD1 (5 bases). Trimming removed 5 bases from V and 5 bases from J, with 22 bases in between. The germline CDR1 and CDR2 sequences are LNHDA and SQIVND (reference sequence). This CDR3 has 18 residues. The part of the CDR3 DNA that was read is TGTGCCAGTAGTCCCAAGCCCCTCGGGGGAGTCCATAATTCACCC. Protein: CASSPKPLGGVHNSP. In full, the CDR3 reads CASSPKPLGGVHNSPLHF. Complete variable domain (other parts from reference TRBV19 and TRBJ1-6): DGGITQSPKYLFRKEGQNVTLSCEQNLNHDAMYWYRQDPGQGLRLIYYSQIVNDFQKGDIAEGYSVSREKKESFPLTVTSAQKNPTAFYLCASSPKPLGGVHNSPLHFGNGTRLTVT.

As to this clone: The DNA ends 3 residues before the CDR3 does, and the rest of the CDR3 is filled in from the germline J gene. The gene calls are TRBV30 and TRBJ1-5; 7 bases line up with TRBD1. The CDR3 runs 14 residues. The V segment lost 1 base and the J segment 3 bases; nucleotides outside the gene matches: 3. Germline V CDR1 and CDR2: GTSNPN, SVGIG (reference sequence). CDR3 amino acids: CAWSGGTVNQPQHF. The covered CDR3 bases are TGTGCCTGGAGTGGAGGGACAGTCAATCAGCCC.

A word on this clone: Sequencing ends 3 residues short of the CDR3 end; the germline J gene provides the rest. The chain has TRBV5-1 and TRBJ2-1; the D gene is possibly TRBD1 (5 bases). The length of the CDR3 is 17 residues. Germline loops: CDR1 SGHRS, CDR2 YFSETQ. V was shortened by 0 bases and J by 6 bases, with 19 bases between the two germline ends. CDR3 residues: CASSLEGGALVRNEQFF. The part of the CDR3 DNA that was read is TGCGCCAGCAGCTTGGAGGGTGGGGCGCTGGTTCGCAATGAG.

The CDR3 sequence: CSAKDSTSYGYTF. The sequenced CDR3 bases are TGCAGTGCTAAGGACAGCACCAGCTATGGC. V and J are TRBV20-1 and TRBJ1-2; TRBD1 might be the D (6 bases). The sequence runs out 3 residues before the end of the CDR3; the remainder is reconstructed from the germline J gene. Germline loops: CDR1 DFQATT, CDR2 SNEGSKA (reference sequence). Trimming left V 4 bases short and J 4 bases short, with 13 bases between. The CDR3 is made up of 13 amino acids.

With respect to this clone: The missing CDR3 end, 3 residues past where the read stops, is filled in from the germline J gene. The chain couples TRBV19 to TRBJ1-2, with 12 nucleotides matching TRBD1. The CDR3 covers 17 residues. CDR1 and CDR2 (germline): LNHDA, SQIVND (reference sequence). The CDR3 DNA, read in part, is TGTGCCAGTAGTATTAGGGGACAGGGGGCTAAGGCGAAAGGC. Encoded protein: CASSIRGQGAKAKG. Given in full, the CDR3 is CASSIRGQGAKAKGYTF. Complete variable domain (other parts from reference TRBV19 and TRBJ1-2): DGGITQSPKYLFRKEGQNVTLSCEQNLNHDAMYWYRQDPGQGLRLIYYSQIVNDFQKGDIAEGYSVSREKKESFPLTVTSAQKNPTAFYLCASSIRGQGAKAKGYTFGSGTRLTVV.

Notes on this clone: Read coverage stops 3 residues before the CDR3 terminus; the germline J gene supplies the remainder. The chain recombines TRBV2 with TRBJ2-2; D remains ambiguous. This CDR3 has 15 amino acids. Trimming shortened V by 6 bases and J by 1 base, and 12 bases separated the two germline ends. Per the germline V gene, CDR1 is SNHLY and CDR2 is FYNNEI. The CDR3 here is CASSPNSRNTGELFF. The CDR3 bases that were read are TGTGCCAGCAGCCCGAACTCGAGGAACACCGGGGAG.

A note on this clone: The CDR3 extends 3 residues past the end of the read, so its final part is completed from the germline J gene. The rearrangement links TRBV6-2 or TRBV6-3 to TRBJ1-2, with D perhaps matching TRBD1 (6 bases). CDR1 MNHEY and CDR2 SVGEGT come from the germline V gene. The CDR3 totals 13 residues. CDR3 in amino acids: CASSYNDRPGYTF. The sequenced CDR3 bases are TGTGCCAGCAGTTACAACGACAGGCCGGGC.